This TCR beta chain came from a study of vaccination and CD4 T cells after COVID-19. The treatment: 10-day PBMC culture with coronavirus spike peptide pools or control peptides (ViraFEST assay). The CDR3 extends over 13 amino acids. Germline CDR1 DFQATT, CDR2 SNEGSKA (reference sequence). Scientists ran DNA taken from cultured CD4+ T cells through the Oncomine TCR Beta short-read assay for sequencing. The source of extracted genomic DNA was cultured CD4+ T cells. A single record per CDR3 protein comes from TCRdb applying MiXCR to the PCR reads. In the table there are about 12,000 distinct CDR3 sequences, approximately 52% of which are singletons. As for this clonotype: As yet, its antigen is unknown. At one of its ends the junction is not consistent with the germline gene, which may arise from a read error.

The chain couples TRBV20-1 to TRBJ1-6; a weak D match, TRBD1 (5 bases). The sample consisted of CD4+ T cells from blood, cultured in vitro. This TCR was sampled from a human donor who had recovered from COVID-19. The CDR3 loop reads CSARGQGEGPLHF. The CDR3 region has the DNA TGCAGTGCCAGAGGCCAGGGAGAGGGTCCCCTCCACTTT.